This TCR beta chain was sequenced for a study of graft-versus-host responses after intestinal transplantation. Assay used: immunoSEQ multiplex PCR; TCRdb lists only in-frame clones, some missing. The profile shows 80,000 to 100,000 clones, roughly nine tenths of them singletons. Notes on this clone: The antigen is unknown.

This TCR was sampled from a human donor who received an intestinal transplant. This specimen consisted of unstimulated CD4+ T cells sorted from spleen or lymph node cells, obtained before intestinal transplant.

The CDR3: CASTGGHYGYTF. The CDR3 coding sequence is TGTGCCAGCACCGGGGGACACTATGGCTACACCTTC. V is TRBV6-5 and J is TRBJ1-2; TRBD1 might be the D (5 bases). Trimming pared 7 bases from V and 3 bases from J, leaving 9 bases between. Germline loops: CDR1 MNHEY, CDR2 SVGAGI. The CDR3 runs 12 residues.